The clone carrying this T cell receptor (beta chain) was detected ten times or more. This record comes from a study of early T cells in non-severe SARS-CoV-2 infection. MiXCR, applied by TCRdb to the 5' RACE reads, yields one record per CDR3 protein. The profile shows approximately 43,000 distinct CDR3 sequences, over 6% of them singletons. Looked up from germline, CDR1 is MDHEN and CDR2 is SYDVKM. The CDR3 runs to 14 residues. V gave up 3 bases and J gave up 3 bases; unmatched junction bases: 3. The chain couples TRBV28 to TRBJ2-3; 7 positions match TRBD1. Sequencing was done on a sample of whole blood. This sequence originates from an adult who was a healthcare worker with PCR-confirmed SARS-CoV-2 infection or an uninfected control (not recorded which). The CDR3 DNA reads as TGTGCCAGCAGTTTCTTACAGGGGACAGATACGCAGTATTTT. Its protein product is CASSFLQGTDTQYF.